These 19 T cell receptor beta chains were sequenced from one sample in a study of untreated major depressive disorder. The data were produced by immunoSEQ multiplex PCR, yet TCRdb's version contains in-frame clones alone and is incomplete. Among about 21,000 clones, 85% to 95% were seen once, and the ten largest hold about 0.31%. Material for sequencing was CD4+ T cells from PBMCs. Receptor source: a man aged 25 to 40 in good health.

Only one count was recorded for this clone. The chain combines TRBV7-9 with TRBJ1-1, with D possibly matching TRBD1 (5 bases). Looked up from germline, CDR1 is SEHNR and CDR2 is FQNEAQ (reference sequence). V lost 1 base to trimming and J lost 7 bases, with 10 bases between them. CDR3 size: 13 residues. CDR3 in amino acids: CASSLVRGGEAFF. CDR3 sequence (DNA): TGTGCCAGCAGCTTAGTACGGGGGGGTGAAGCTTTCTTT. The full variable domain, its missing parts supplied by reference TRBV7-9 and TRBJ1-1, is DTGVSQNPRHKITKRGQNVTFRCDPISEHNRLYWYRQTLGQGPEFLTYFQNEAQLEKSRLLSDRFSAERPKGSFSTLEIQRTEQGDSAMYLCASSLVRGGEAFFGQGTRLTVV.

The chain carries TRBV9 and TRBJ1-5, with unresolved D. The CDR3 loop spans 13 amino acids. Trimming shortened V by 3 bases and J by 5 bases, and 9 bases separated the two germline ends. Per the germline V gene, CDR1 is SGDLS and CDR2 is YYNGEE. The CDR3 DNA is TGTGCCAGCAGCGCGGGGAGGGATCAGCCCCAGCATTTT. Its translation is CASSAGRDQPQHF.

This chain joins TRBV5-1 and TRBJ1-1, with D possibly being TRBD1 (6 bases). This CDR3 has 14 residues. Trimming took 5 bases from V and 5 from J, leaving 16 bases between them. The germline gives CDR1 SGHRS, CDR2 YFSETQ. The CDR3 reads CASSLVGARTEAFF. CDR3 coding DNA: TGCGCCAGCAGTCTGGTGGGGGCGCGTACTGAAGCTTTCTTT.

CDR3 amino acids: CASSPSGLRDTQYF. The CDR3 coding sequence is TGTGCCAGCAGCCCGAGCGGGTTACGCGATACGCAGTATTTT. The chain combines TRBV7-2 with TRBJ2-3; a possible D gene is TRBD2 (6 bases). Per germline, CDR1 SGHTA and CDR2 FQGNSA. V dropped 5 bases and J dropped 6 bases, with 15 bases sitting between them. There are 14 residues in the CDR3. Full variable domain (outside the CDR3, taken from reference TRBV7-2 and TRBJ2-3): GAGVSQSPSNKVTEKGKDVELRCDPISGHTALYWYRQSLGQGLEFLIYFQGNSAPDKSGLPSDRFSAERTGGSVSTLTIQRTQQEDSAVYLCASSPSGLRDTQYFGPGTRLTVL.

The rearrangement uses TRBV5-1 and TRBJ1-3; D not resolved. Germline CDR1 SGHRS, CDR2 YFSETQ. The CDR3 has 13 amino acids. Trimming removed 4 bases at V and 2 bases at J, with 7 bases between. CDR3 protein: CASSRDPGNTIYF. The CDR3 DNA sequence: TGCGCCAGCAGCAGGGATCCTGGAAACACCATATATTTT.

V usage is TRBV5-1 and J usage is TRBJ2-6, with D unclear. Per the germline V gene, CDR1 is SGHRS and CDR2 is YFSETQ. The V end was cut by 0 bases, the J end by 4 bases, with 8 bases between. CDR3 length equals 15 residues. The CDR3 sequence: CASSLEGPGANVLTF. CDR3 DNA: TGCGCCAGCAGCTTGGAAGGGCCCGGGGCCAACGTCCTGACTTTC. Looking up the rest from reference TRBV5-1 and TRBJ2-6 gives the full variable domain: KAGVTQTPRYLIKTRGQQVTLSCSPISGHRSVSWYQQTPGQGLQFLFEYFSETQRNKGNFPGRFSGRQFSNSRSEMNVSTLELGDSALYLCASSLEGPGANVLTFGAGSRLTVL.

The chain links TRBV11-2 to TRBJ2-7, with a tentative D call TRBD1 (6 bases). Trimming removed 7 bases from V and 0 bases from J, with 16 bases in between. Germline lookup yields CDR1 SGHAT and CDR2 FQNNGV. CDR3 length: 15 amino acids. CDR3 DNA sequence: TGTGCCAGCAAATATCTACAGGGAAACTCCTACGAGCAGTACTTC. This codes for CASKYLQGNSYEQYF. Drawing the rest from reference TRBV11-2 and TRBJ2-7, the complete variable domain is EAGVAQSPRYKIIEKRQSVAFWCNPISGHATLYWYQQILGQGPKLLIQFQNNGVVDDSQLPKDRFSAERLKGVDSTLKIQPAKLEDSAVYLCASKYLQGNSYEQYFGPGTRLTVT.

J is TRBJ2-3 and V is TRBV4-3; D unclear. CDR1 and CDR2 (germline): LGHNA, YSLEER. The CDR3 runs to 16 residues. V lost 1 base, J lost 2 bases, and 13 bases lay in between. DNA for the CDR3: TGCGCCAGCAGCCAAGGTTCCCCACTGGCCACAGATACGCAGTATTTT. The encoded protein is CASSQGSPLATDTQYF.

The rearrangement links TRBV7-9 to TRBJ2-2; 9 bases are shared with TRBD2. Unmatched junction bases numbered 4, after V lost 2 bases and J lost 3 bases. This CDR3 is built from 16 residues. Looked up from germline, CDR1 is SEHNR and CDR2 is FQNEAQ (reference sequence). The CDR3 nucleotides are TGTGCCAGCAGCTTATCTCTAGCGGGACACACCGGGGAGCTGTTTTTT. Translating it yields CASSLSLAGHTGELFF.

This clone was detected only a few times. V is TRBV27 and J is TRBJ2-1; the match to TRBD2 covers 7 bases. Germline CDR1 reads MNHEY; CDR2 reads SMNVEV (reference sequence). The V segment lost 4 bases and the J segment 5 bases; nucleotides outside the gene matches: 11. The CDR3 contains 16 residues. The CDR3 sequence is CASSSPLTSTHNEQFF. For the CDR3, the DNA is TGTGCCAGCAGTTCCCCACTGACTAGCACCCACAATGAGCAGTTCTTC.

The chain has TRBV4-2 and TRBJ2-1, with unresolved D. Germline-derived CDR1 and CDR2 are LGHNA and YNFKEQ. The V end lost 1 base, the J end lost 5 bases, and 9 bases lay between the germline ends. The CDR3 spans 14 residues. The CDR3 loop reads CASSQVGKNNEQFF. The CDR3 DNA sequence: TGTGCCAGCAGCCAAGTGGGCAAGAACAATGAGCAGTTCTTC.

This clone was seen once. CDR3 residues: CASSPNEGRANYGYTF. The DNA of the CDR3 is TGTGCCAGCTCACCGAATGAAGGGCGAGCTAACTATGGCTACACCTTC. The chain recombines TRBV18 with TRBJ1-2; D is uncertain. Trimming shortened V by 3 bases and J by 0 bases, and 14 bases separated the two germline ends. CDR3 length: 16 residues. CDR1 is KGHSH, CDR2 LQKENI, per germline.

The CDR3 reads CSVEDTFLRVKYF. Here the CDR3 DNA reads TGCAGCGTTGAAGACACTTTTCTCAGGGTAAAGTACTTC. This rearrangement joins TRBV29-1 to TRBJ2-7; the D gene is possibly TRBD1 (5 bases). The length of the CDR3 is 13 residues. CDR1 SQVTM and CDR2 ANQGSEA come from the germline V gene. The V gene lost 0 bases and the J gene lost 11 bases, with 17 bases spanning the gap.

J is TRBJ2-4 and V is TRBV7-2, with 8 bases aligning to TRBD2. The germline gives CDR1 SGHTA, CDR2 FQGNSA. The CDR3 is 14 residues long. J gave up 14 bases and V 1 base, and 10 bases lay outside the gene matches. The CDR3 reads CASSLEYVGGRKYF. The CDR3 nucleotides read TGTGCCAGCAGCTTAGAATATGTAGGCGGGAGGAAGTACTTC.

The chain joins TRBV4-3 to TRBJ1-1; TRBD1 agrees at 7 bases. This CDR3 comprises 14 residues. Germline assignment: CDR1 LGHNA and CDR2 YSLEER. The junction had 6 bases not matched to a gene; V was cut back by 1 base and J by 7 bases. CDR3 in amino acids: CASSQGEGANEAFF. In DNA, the CDR3 is TGCGCCAGCAGCCAAGGTGAGGGGGCTAATGAAGCTTTCTTT.

The rearrangement uses TRBV6-1 and TRBJ1-2, with D possibly being TRBD1 (5 bases). This CDR3 has 15 residues. CDR1 MNHNS and CDR2 SASEGT come from the germline V gene. The V end was cut by 10 bases, the J end by 0 bases, with 18 bases between. The CDR3 DNA is TGTGCCACCTTAGAAGGGGCACTAGCTAACTATGGCTACACCTTC. Its translation: CATLEGALANYGYTF.

The J gene is TRBJ1-3, the V gene TRBV29-1, with D unclear. Germline CDR1 and CDR2: SQVTM and ANQGSEA. Deletions cut 1 base from V and 4 bases from J, with 8 bases between. CDR3 length equals 13 residues. The CDR3 bases are TGCAGCGTTGAAGGGCTCTCCGGAAACACCATATATTTT. Translated: CSVEGLSGNTIYF. The full variable domain, with the rest looked up from reference TRBV29-1 and TRBJ1-3, is SAVISQKPSRDICQRGTSLTIQCQVDSQVTMMFWYRQQPGQSLTLIATANQGSEATYESGFVIDKFPISRPNLTFSTLTVSNMSPEDSSIYLCSVEGLSGNTIYFGEGSWLTVV.

V gene TRBV30 combines with J gene TRBJ1-1; 11 bases fit TRBD1. Unmatched junction bases numbered 11, after V lost 6 bases and J lost 5 bases. CDR1 is GTSNPN and CDR2 is SVGIG in the germline V gene (reference sequence). This CDR3 is 15 amino acids long. The CDR3 region has the DNA TGTGCCTGCCCAATGTCCGGGACAGGGGGGACTGAAGCTTTCTTT. Protein sequence: CACPMSGTGGTEAFF.

The chain employs TRBV7-3 and TRBJ2-2; weak D call: TRBD1 (6 bases). Deletions cut 6 bases from V and 6 bases from J, with 20 bases between. CDR3 length: 16 residues. Looked up from germline, CDR1 is SGHTA and CDR2 is FQGTGA. The CDR3 nucleotides are TGTGCCAGCAGGAACCTAGGGGCTGGGGGCGCCGGGGAGCTGTTTTTT. Its protein product is CASRNLGAGGAGELFF.